These 27 T cell receptor beta chains share one sample of origin, sequenced in a study of cytomegalovirus exposure and HLA in healthy donors. The study ran its PCR with 60 Vbeta and 13 Jbeta primers. Sequenced by immunoSEQ multiplex PCR; TCRdb stores in-frame clones only, minus some. The sample holds a few hundred thousand clones, about four fifths seen once. Source material: PBMCs. Receptor source: a woman in her fifties or sixties in good health and CMV-seropositive.

J is TRBJ2-6 and V is TRBV19; D unclear. From germline, CDR1 is LNHDA and CDR2 SQIVND (reference sequence). The CDR3 has 17 amino acids. V shed 0 bases and J shed 4 bases, with 13 bases lying between them. This chain's CDR3 is CASSIEGNPSGANVLTF. The CDR3 DNA follows: TGTGCCAGTAGTATAGAGGGCAACCCCTCCGGGGCCAACGTCCTGACTTTC.

This rearrangement joins TRBV19 to TRBJ1-1; no reliable D call. The V end was cut by 5 bases, the J end by 6 bases, with 19 bases between. The CDR3 runs to 15 residues. CDR1 is LNHDA, CDR2 SQIVND, per germline (reference sequence). The CDR3 region is CASSVSPGGSPEAFF. DNA for the CDR3: TGTGCCAGTAGTGTATCCCCGGGAGGATCCCCTGAAGCTTTCTTT.

The chain recombines TRBV7-9 with TRBJ2-5; D unresolved. Germline CDR1 SEHNR, CDR2 FQNEAQ (reference sequence). Deletions cut 6 bases from V and 5 bases from J, with 16 bases between. The CDR3 consists of 14 residues. CDR3 coding DNA: TGTGCCAGCAGAGAGTACGAGCCCGGGGAGACCCAGTACTTC. Amino acids: CASREYEPGETQYF.

CDR3 sequence reads: CATRDRAAYEQYF. DNA of the CDR3: TGTGCCACCCGGGACAGGGCAGCCTACGAGCAGTACTTC. The genes are TRBV27 and TRBJ2-7, with 9 bases lining up with TRBD1. The CDR3 has 13 amino acids. Germline V gives CDR1 MNHEY, CDR2 SMNVEV (reference sequence). The V gene end was trimmed by 10 bases and the J gene end by 2 bases; junction bases not matched to a gene: 6.

The V gene is TRBV11-1, the J gene TRBJ2-7; D not resolved. This CDR3 spans 14 amino acids. The ends were cut back, 2 bases at V and 0 bases at J, with 8 bases in the middle. In germline, CDR1 is SGHAT, CDR2 FQDESV (reference sequence). The CDR3 region is CASSLTLNSYEQYF. The DNA for the CDR3 is TGTGCCAGCAGCTTAACCCTAAACTCCTACGAGCAGTACTTC.

V is TRBV11-3 and J is TRBJ2-5; 7 bases are shared with TRBD2. Trimming took 5 bases from V and 5 from J; bases not matched to a gene: 17. This CDR3 contains 17 residues. Germline V CDR1 and CDR2: SGHNT, YENEEA. The CDR3 loop reads CASSTGLGNLGRETQYF. The CDR3 DNA sequence: TGTGCCAGCAGCACCGGACTAGGGAATCTGGGTCGGGAGACCCAGTACTTC. Based on the CDR3 plus reference TRBV11-3 and TRBJ2-5, the full variable domain is EAGVVQSPRYKIIEKKQPVAFWCNPISGHNTLYWYLQNLGQGPELLIRYENEEAVDDSQLPKDRFSAERLKGVDSTLKIQPAELGDSAVYLCASSTGLGNLGRETQYFGPGTRLLVL.

V is TRBV19 and J is TRBJ1-2; 8 bases are a match to TRBD1. The CDR3 totals 16 residues. Germline values: CDR1 LNHDA, CDR2 SQIVND (reference sequence). The V gene end was trimmed by 0 bases and the J gene end by 4 bases; junction bases not matched to a gene: 7. The CDR3 sequence is CASSIDRTDRVYGYTF. The CDR3 DNA sequence: TGTGCCAGTAGTATAGATCGGACGGACAGGGTCTATGGCTACACCTTC. Filled out from reference TRBV19 and TRBJ1-2, the complete variable domain reads DGGITQSPKYLFRKEGQNVTLSCEQNLNHDAMYWYRQDPGQGLRLIYYSQIVNDFQKGDIAEGYSVSREKKESFPLTVTSAQKNPTAFYLCASSIDRTDRVYGYTFGSGTRLTVV.

The J gene is TRBJ2-2, the V gene TRBV9, with no clear D. V was pared by 0 bases and J by 2 bases, with 11 bases between. The germline CDR1 and CDR2 sequences are SGDLS and YYNGEE. The CDR3 contains 16 residues. For the CDR3, the DNA is TGTGCCAGCAGCGTAGTCGGTCAGCGCAACACCGGGGAGCTGTTTTTT. Its translation: CASSVVGQRNTGELFF.

About this clone itself: A read error may produce the germline difference seen at one junction end. J is TRBJ2-7 and V is TRBV20-1; D possibly corresponds to TRBD2 (6 bases). Germline V gives CDR1 DFQATT, CDR2 SNEGSKA (reference sequence). CDR3 length equals 11 residues. In DNA form, the CDR3 reads TGCAGTGCTTCGGACTATTACGGGCAGTACTTC. Its protein is CSASDYYGQYF.

The genes are TRBV5-1 and TRBJ2-5; 7 positions agree with TRBD1. The CDR3 covers 15 residues. V shed 0 bases, J shed 3 bases, and the junction held 5 bases outside the gene matches. Germline values: CDR1 SGHRS, CDR2 YFSETQ. The CDR3 DNA sequence: TGCGCCAGCAGCTTGGTTTCCGGGACAGAAGAGACCCAGTACTTC. Translating it yields CASSLVSGTEETQYF.

This chain uses TRBV30 with TRBJ2-7, with D hard to call. V lost 0 bases to trimming and J lost 4 bases, with 10 bases between them. The CDR3 contains 13 residues. Germline V gene lookup returns CDR1 GTSNPN and CDR2 SVGIG (reference sequence). The CDR3 DNA sequence: TGTGCCTGGAGTGTCGCAAGCCGGTACGAGCAGTACTTC. It translates to CAWSVASRYEQYF.

This clone was observed once. The CDR3 DNA follows: TGTGCCAGCAACGGACAGGGGCGCAATCAGCCCCAGCATTTT. Amino acids: CASNGQGRNQPQHF. The rearrangement uses TRBV2 and TRBJ1-5; 9 nucleotides agree with TRBD1. CDR1 and CDR2 from the germline V gene are SNHLY and FYNNEI. The CDR3 length is 14 residues. V was pared by 7 bases and J by 2 bases, with 3 bases of the junction left unmatched.

J is TRBJ1-4 and V is TRBV7-5; the D call in the table, TRBD1, was not verified against the DNA. TRBV7-5 is recorded as a pseudogene. This CDR3 has 15 amino acids. The CDR3 sequence: CARRNDSATNEKLFF. CDR3 nucleotides: TGTGCCAGAAGAAATGACAGTGCAACTAATGAAAAACTGTTTTTT.

Here the CDR3 reads CASSQDLRTAFSDTQYF. As DNA, the CDR3 is TGTGCCAGCAGCCAAGATCTCCGGACAGCATTCTCCGATACGCAGTATTTT. The chain employs TRBV4-2 and TRBJ2-3, with D possibly matching TRBD1 (6 bases). The CDR3 is made up of 17 amino acids. From germline, CDR1 is LGHNA and CDR2 YNFKEQ. V was cut by 0 bases and J by 6 bases, with 19 bases left in between.

The V gene is TRBV18, the J gene TRBJ2-1, with 9 bases lining up with TRBD2. V trimming: 8 bases; J trimming: 9 bases; junction bases outside the gene matches: 14. CDR3 length: 15 residues. CDR1 KGHSH and CDR2 LQKENI come from the germline V gene. CDR3 sequence (DNA): TGTGCCAGCGGAACCATGCGGGGGGGGCCTTCTGAGCAGTTCTTC. Its translation: CASGTMRGGPSEQFF.

The V gene is TRBV19, the J gene TRBJ1-5, with 9 positions matching TRBD1. This CDR3 has 19 amino acids. Germline assignment: CDR1 LNHDA and CDR2 SQIVND (reference sequence). V gave up 0 bases and J gave up 2 bases; unmatched junction bases: 11. The CDR3 sequence: CASSIDPWDRAVRNQPQHF. The CDR3 coding sequence is TGTGCCAGTAGTATAGATCCCTGGGACAGGGCGGTTCGCAATCAGCCCCAGCATTTT.

The chain joins TRBV27 to TRBJ1-4; 7 bases match TRBD1. Germline V lookup: CDR1 MNHEY, CDR2 SMNVEV (reference sequence). This CDR3 comprises 14 residues. Trimming removed 6 bases from V and 4 bases from J; junction bases left unmatched: 5. CDR3 protein: CASRSQGFNEKLFF. The CDR3 DNA follows: TGTGCCAGCAGATCACAGGGGTTTAATGAAAAACTGTTTTTT.

The chain carries TRBV5-5 and TRBJ2-7; D uncertain. The V gene's germline CDR1 is SGHKS and CDR2 YYEKEE (reference sequence). V lost 1 base, J lost 0 bases, and 8 bases lay in between. This CDR3 comprises 14 residues. The CDR3, as DNA: TGTGCCAGCAGCTTGCGCCGGAGCTCCTACGAGCAGTACTTC. This translates into CASSLRRSSYEQYF.

The chain has TRBV7-2 and TRBJ2-2, with 7 bases identical to TRBD1. Unmatched junction bases numbered 7, after V lost 5 bases and J lost 1 base. This CDR3 is 16 amino acids long. Germline V gene lookup returns CDR1 SGHTA and CDR2 FQGNSA. The CDR3 DNA reads TGTGCCAGCAGCCCTCGACAGGGTGAGAACACCGGGGAGCTGTTTTTT. Amino acid sequence: CASSPRQGENTGELFF.

This CDR3 is CRSRGRGEQYF. The CDR3 DNA is TGCAGGTCCAGGGGGCGGGGCGAGCAGTACTTC. The chain recombines TRBV20-1 with TRBJ2-7; the match to TRBD1 covers 8 bases. Germline lookup yields CDR1 DFQATT and CDR2 SNEGSKA (reference sequence). The CDR3 is 11 residues long.

The chain combines TRBV11-2 with TRBJ1-2; 8 positions match TRBD1. Germline CDR1 is SGHAT and CDR2 is FQNNGV. J gave up 6 bases and V 5 bases, and 5 bases lay outside the gene matches. This CDR3 spans 13 amino acids. CDR3 bases: TGTGCCAGCAGCCCGGACAGGGATAATGGCTACACCTTC. This encodes CASSPDRDNGYTF.

This rearrangement joins TRBV29-1 to TRBJ1-1; 8 bases align to TRBD1. After removal of 3 bases from V and 7 bases from J, the junction contained 16 bases not matched to a gene. CDR1 and CDR2 (germline): SQVTM, ANQGSEA. The CDR3 runs 16 residues. As DNA, the CDR3 is TGCAGCGTTGAGGTCGCAGGGGGCCATGGCTACGGTGAAGCTTTCTTT. Translation: CSVEVAGGHGYGEAFF. The variable domain in full, completed from reference TRBV29-1 and TRBJ1-1, reads SAVISQKPSRDICQRGTSLTIQCQVDSQVTMMFWYRQQPGQSLTLIATANQGSEATYESGFVIDKFPISRPNLTFSTLTVSNMSPEDSSIYLCSVEVAGGHGYGEAFFGQGTRLTVV.

The J gene is TRBJ2-2, the V gene TRBV10-1, with 10 bases identical to TRBD1. The CDR3 length is 15 residues. V gave up 2 bases and J gave up 5 bases; unmatched junction bases: 2. CDR1 and CDR2 from the germline V gene are WNHNN and SYGVQD (reference sequence). The CDR3 DNA follows: TGCGCCAGCAGTGAGGGACAGGGGGAAACCGGGGAGCTGTTTTTT. Translated: CASSEGQGETGELFF.

DNA for the CDR3: TGTGCCAGCAGCTTAGGGGAGGGTTGGACTGGGAGCTACACCTTC. It translates to CASSLGEGWTGSYTF. The chain combines TRBV13 with TRBJ1-2; unclear D gene. In germline, CDR1 is PRHDT, CDR2 FYEKMQ (reference sequence). V lost 0 bases and J 9 bases, leaving 17 bases between the germline ends. The CDR3 spans 15 residues.

This clone was observed a handful of times. This chain joins TRBV10-3 and TRBJ1-1; tentatively, D is TRBD1 (6 bases). The length of the CDR3 is 13 residues. Trimming removed 10 bases from V and 1 base from J, with 13 bases in between. The germline gives CDR1 ENHRY, CDR2 SYGVKD. The CDR3 coding sequence is TGTGCCACAAGAGACAGGAAGAACACTGAAGCTTTCTTT. This gives the protein CATRDRKNTEAFF.

The chain is built from TRBV19 and TRBJ2-1, with TRBD2 as a possible D gene (7 bases). The CDR3 contains 15 residues. In germline, CDR1 is LNHDA, CDR2 SQIVND (reference sequence). The germline V and J ends were trimmed by 5 bases and 6 bases, with 17 bases remaining between them. The CDR3 region has the DNA TGTGCCAGTAGTGGGTTTGGACTAGGGGGCAATGAGCAGTTCTTC. This encodes CASSGFGLGGNEQFF.

This chain connects TRBV6-6 to TRBJ2-2; 9 bases map to TRBD1. Germline trimming cut 8 bases from V and 4 bases from J; bases unmatched to any gene: 5. This CDR3 region has 14 residues. CDR1 MNHNY and CDR2 SVGAGI come from the germline V gene (reference sequence). Here the CDR3 DNA reads TGTGCCAGCGGAAAGGACAGGGGCACCGGGGAGCTGTTTTTT. Translated: CASGKDRGTGELFF.